This T cell receptor (beta chain) derives from a study of long-term antiretroviral therapy in people with HIV (dated by TCRdb to between 2022 and 2023). Regarding the complete study: Collection of the earliest samples took place about a decade ahead of the 2015 WHO recommendation for immediate ART, at a time when ART was typically delayed until CD4 counts fell. This retrospective serial study examined whether starting ART and sustained HIV suppression were associated with changes in the composition and diversity of the TRB repertoire in peripheral blood. A total of about 190 cryopreserved PBMC samples were contributed to the cohort by 30 adults with confirmed HIV infection, with samples collected serially over a mean of roughly six years (range 1-12). Among the approximately 30 participants with HIV, eleven to twelve were female. No cross-contamination during QIAcube processing was seen in test extractions of a monoclonal T-cell line run alongside 25 to 35 polyclonal samples. What the authors observed across the whole study: At every time point, the repertoire was dominated by expanded TRB clones first identified before ART initiation, although this dominance fluctuated and, in many PLHIV, declined after ART. The samples span the years 2004 to 2017, and the ART regimens used at that time may not be as effective as current regimens. A significant increase in TRB diversity was found to be associated with ART initiation, although TRB diversity was observed to remain significantly below that of transplant donor controls even after long-term ART. HIV repertoires had narrower CDR3 length ranges than controls, and the network structure suggested an antigen-experienced repertoire that shifted only slightly toward naive after ART. Inferences about post-ART repertoire changes were limited because no data were available on ART adherence, viral resistance or therapy changes. Because cell numbers in pre-ART samples were limited, unsorted PBMC were profiled instead of sorted CD4+ and CD8+ T cells. Owing to limited PBMC availability, only the TCR beta chain was sequenced, without alpha chain pairing.

The cysteine opens and the phenylalanine closes a CDR3 of 15 amino acids. The only DNA kept is the CDR3, 45 bases in frame from the first base. The CDR1 and CDR2 encoded by the germline V gene (reference sequence) are MNHEY and SMNVEV. The V end loses 5 bases and the J end loses 10 bases, and a stretch of 20 bases separates them. Inclusion was restricted to participants for whom at least one PBMC sample before ART initiation and at least two post-ART samples were available. Treatment was received in the United States of America by all participants with HIV. Before DNA extraction, cryopreserved samples of roughly 1-10 million PBMC were thawed and washed. At the time of the earliest PBMC sample, participants with HIV were aged between about 23 and 54 years. PBMC samples were contributed by each participant from 1-4 timepoints before ART initiation and 2-8 timepoints after ART initiation, with a median of 7 samples. For every participant, serial HIV viral load, CD4+ T-cell count, ART history and demographic data were obtained. A Qiagen kit on a QIAcube was used to extract genomic DNA from unsorted PBMC, with samples processed in batches of 12.

This clone was counted only a few times. It lacks a known antigen. No much larger clonotype is one base removed from it; base qualities were not supplied. The immunoSEQ hsTCRB v3.0 assay was used at survey level resolution to sequence the TRB variable region. The targeted TRB sequencing depth was about 40,000-55,000 T-cell genomes per sample. Pooled TRB libraries were sequenced on an Illumina MiSeq with a v3 150-cycle kit. Per the original workflow: Analysis of repertoires was carried out in R inside a reproducible Nextflow workflow spanning QC, data transformation and analysis. Custom analyses were implemented in LymphoSeq2, an R package for AIRR-Seq data exploration. A handful of samples that produced fewer than 5000 total TRB sequences were removed, so 190 or so HIV repertoires were analyzed. Among the 170 to 200 retained HIV repertoires, about 57 were collected before ART initiation and 120 to 140 after ART initiation. Repertoires were downsampled to 5000 TRB nucleotide sequences, with summary statistics averaged over 100 downsampling iterations. Only TRB sequences with CDR3 regions of at least seven amino acids were retained for analysis. A Shannon entropy-derived clonality score and the Gini coefficient were used to measure diversity. In the repertoire networks, any two of the top 5000 CDR3 amino acid sequences were linked whenever the two sequences differed by an edit distance of one. GLIPH2 predicted antigen specificity groups and MHC restriction for TRB CDR3 amino acid sequences. Known CMV, EBV, HIV or tissue antigen associations were flagged by matching CDR3 amino acid sequences against VDJdb and McPAS-TCR. Pre-ART, post-ART and control groups were compared with Wilcoxon signed-rank tests and Holm-Bonferroni correction. TCRdb stores this immuneACCESS table with in-frame sequences only. Part of the clones is absent; in the studies checked, under half of the shortfall reflects unresolved V genes, and no reason is known for the rest. V and J calls and clone size are given by that table; D and trimming were obtained from the DNA. For this sample there are roughly 34,000 clones; roughly 83% appear just once. Together, the top ten hold 3.2% of the sample.

The chain uses TRBV27 and TRBJ2-2; a confident D gene designation cannot be given. The source material was unsorted PBMCs, sampled 1.9 years after starting antiretroviral therapy. The TCR comes from a young man with HIV. The CDR3 sequence is CASSKILSYGEELFF. The sequence in DNA is TGTGCCAGCAGTAAAATACTCAGCTATGGCGAGGAGCTGTTTTTT.